These T cell receptor beta chains were read from a single sample in a study of blood T cell repertoires in COVID-19. Sequencing used immunoSEQ multiplex PCR; TCRdb keeps in-frame clones, though not all of them. Of 36,000 or so clones detected, 90% appear once; the ten largest clones hold 4.8%. The sequencing input was peripheral blood. Receptors originate from a human donor in a cohort sampled during active COVID-19. CDR3s include the opening cysteine and the closing phenylalanine or tryptophan.

cdr3_length: 17
v_call: TRBV6-2/TRBV6-3
j_call: TRBJ2-4
cdr3_aa: CASSSPTGGLAKNIQYF

cdr3_length: 15
v_call: TRBV25-1
j_call: TRBJ2-7
cdr3_aa: CASSEQEDGSYEQYF

cdr3_length: 14
v_call: TRBV7-3
j_call: TRBJ2-1
cdr3_aa: CASSRGTAYNEQFF

cdr3_length: 14
v_call: TRBV9
j_call: TRBJ2-2
cdr3_aa: CASSVGQNTGELFF

cdr3_length: 14
v_call: TRBV25-1
j_call: TRBJ2-1
cdr3_aa: CASSPPGSYNEQFF

cdr3_length: 16
v_call: TRBV9
j_call: TRBJ1-3
cdr3_aa: CASSAVPQGKGNTIYF

cdr3_length: 15
v_call: TRBV29-1
j_call: TRBJ2-3
cdr3_aa: CSVGELLANTDTQYF

cdr3_length: 14
v_call: TRBV5-1
j_call: TRBJ1-6
cdr3_aa: CASSFGTGQSPLHF

cdr3_length: 13
v_call: TRBV5-4
j_call: TRBJ1-2
cdr3_aa: CASSLGNEGGYTF

cdr3_length: 12
v_call: TRBV30
j_call: TRBJ1-1
cdr3_aa: CGGDRQNTEAFF

cdr3_length: 13
v_call: TRBV15
j_call: TRBJ1-6
cdr3_aa: CATSRDPVEPLHF

cdr3_length: 13
v_call: TRBV10-1
j_call: TRBJ1-1
cdr3_aa: CASSSNRVGEAFF

cdr3_length: 16
v_call: TRBV7-6
j_call: TRBJ2-5
cdr3_aa: CASSSMAAVAQETQYF

cdr3_length: 15
v_call: TRBV4-1
j_call: TRBJ1-5
cdr3_aa: CASSQDGQKNQPQHF

cdr3_length: 16
v_call: TRBV23-1
j_call: TRBJ1-4
cdr3_aa: CASSQTPGHTNEKLFF

cdr3_length: 15
v_call: TRBV6-5
j_call: TRBJ1-4
cdr3_aa: CASSLTGTGDEKLFF

cdr3_length: 15
v_call: TRBV14
j_call: TRBJ2-5
cdr3_aa: CASSPSRLAEETQYF

cdr3_length: 12
v_call: TRBV30
j_call: TRBJ2-3
cdr3_aa: CAWNGGSDTQYF

cdr3_length: 17
v_call: TRBV5-1
j_call: TRBJ2-1
cdr3_aa: CASSSHGLAGTYNEQFF

cdr3_length: 13
v_call: TRBV7-9
j_call: TRBJ1-2
cdr3_aa: CASSPVTNYGYTF